The following is a TCR beta chain sequence with its context. The antigen is unknown. Pre-culture CD4+ samples were sequenced deeply, targeting roughly 220,000 T cell genomes. TCRdb's copy holds only in-frame clones and misses some; the assay was immunoSEQ multiplex PCR. The table lists about 120,000 clones, 92% of them singletons. This sample is drawn from a study of T cell repertoires and HLA-DP antigens. As for the study in general: Alloreactive CD4+ T cells targeted HLA-DP on transduced HeLa.

Trimming removed 3 bases from V and 2 bases from J, with 11 bases in between. The germline CDR1 and CDR2 sequences are MNHEY and SVGAGI. The CDR3 length is 14 residues. What was sequenced was CD4+ T cells from PBMCs. The sequence came from a woman between 18 and 30 years old in good health and CMV-seronegative. This chain uses TRBV6-5 with TRBJ2-7; D uncertain. CDR3 sequence: CASSYGNMAYEQYV. The CDR3 nucleotides are TGTGCCAGCAGTTATGGCAATATGGCCTACGAGCAGTACGTC.